Following are 25 T cell receptor beta chains from one sample sequenced in a study of CXCR3 chemokines and chemotherapy response in bladder cancer. TCRdb fed the PCR reads into MiXCR, producing one record per CDR3 protein. The repertoire consists of roughly 8,000 distinct CDR3 sequences, with around 12% occurring once and the leading ten covering 15% to 20%. This specimen was taken from a patient whose treatment included neoadjuvant chemotherapy. The receptors here all came from a human donor with bladder cancer that responded to neoadjuvant chemotherapy.

The chain links TRBV11-2 to TRBJ1-1; TRBD1 might be the D (5 bases). This CDR3 region has 16 residues. Trimming cost V 1 base and J 7 bases, with 19 bases left between them. CDR1 is SGHAT, CDR2 FQNNGV, per germline. For the CDR3, the DNA is TGTGCCAGCAGCTTAGGTGCGGGGACTCGTTCCTTTGAAGCTTTCTTT. It yields the protein CASSLGAGTRSFEAFF.

At least ten counts were recorded for this clonotype. V is TRBV10-3 and J is TRBJ1-1; unclear D gene. Trimming left V 5 bases short and J 0 bases short, with 7 bases between. CDR3 length equals 13 residues. CDR1 is ENHRY and CDR2 is SYGVKD in the germline V gene. The CDR3 here is CAISSGLNTEAFF. CDR3 sequence (DNA): TGTGCCATCAGTTCAGGTTTGAACACTGAAGCTTTCTTT.

This clonotype was recorded many times. This rearrangement joins TRBV6-1 to TRBJ1-4, with TRBD1 matching 9 bases. This CDR3 spans 16 amino acids. Unmatched junction bases numbered 7, after V lost 5 bases and J lost 3 bases. Germline CDR1 and CDR2: MNHNS and SASEGT. Here the CDR3 reads CASSPKRTGANEKLFF. In nucleotides, the CDR3 is TGTGCCAGCAGTCCCAAAAGGACAGGGGCTAATGAAAAACTGTTTTTT.

By share, this clonotype ranks as medium-sized. The V and J genes are TRBV7-9 and TRBJ1-1; 11 bases are a match to TRBD1. Germline values: CDR1 SEHNR, CDR2 FQNEAQ (reference sequence). The CDR3 sequence is 15 residues long. V lost 0 bases and J lost 4; bases outside the gene matches: 1. CDR3: CASSLADRGRTEAFF. For the CDR3, the DNA is TGTGCCAGCAGCTTAGCGGACAGGGGGCGCACTGAAGCTTTCTTT.

This clonotype was seen a handful of times. J is TRBJ1-1 and V is TRBV20-1; no definite D call. Germline assignment: CDR1 DFQATT and CDR2 SNEGSKA (reference sequence). V lost 3 bases, J lost 0 bases, and 14 bases lay in between. CDR3 length: 15 amino acids. The CDR3 DNA reads as TGCAGTGCTAGTTTCTGGACGGTAGTGAACACTGAAGCTTTCTTT. Amino acids: CSASFWTVVNTEAFF.

In this sample, this clonotype turned up a few times. The V gene is TRBV15, the J gene TRBJ2-7; the match to TRBD1 covers 10 bases. The CDR3 spans 15 residues. The trim removed 5 bases at V and 6 bases at J, leaving 10 bases unmatched. CDR1 and CDR2 (germline): LNHNV, YYDKDF (reference sequence). CDR3 in DNA: TGTGCCACCAGCGACCCCGGGACAGGGGTTATCGAGCAGTACTTC. It codes for CATSDPGTGVIEQYF. The full variable domain, rest sourced from reference TRBV15 and TRBJ2-7, is DAMVIQNPRYQVTQFGKPVTLSCSQTLNHNVMYWYQQKSSQAPKLLFHYYDKDFNNEADTPDNFQSRRPNTSFCFLDIRSPGLGDTAMYLCATSDPGTGVIEQYFGPGTRLTVT.

J is TRBJ2-4 and V is TRBV20-1; 7 nucleotides agree with TRBD1. The V segment lost 3 bases and the J segment 8 bases; nucleotides outside the gene matches: 10. The CDR3 totals 14 residues. Germline CDR1 and CDR2: DFQATT and SNEGSKA (reference sequence). The CDR3 DNA sequence: TGCAGTGCTAGGAACGCAGGGGGACGGGACATTCAGTACTTC. Translated, it gives CSARNAGGRDIQYF.

The rearrangement uses TRBV6-5 and TRBJ1-2; the D gene is possibly TRBD1 (6 bases). V lost 2 bases, J lost 4 bases, and 11 bases lay in between. The CDR3 has 14 amino acids. Germline CDR1 is MNHEY and CDR2 is SVGAGI. CDR3 bases: TGTGCCAGCAGTTACAGGGGGACTTCCTATGGCTACACCTTC. It specifies CASSYRGTSYGYTF.

The chain carries TRBV27 and TRBJ1-2; maybe TRBD1 (6 bases). Per the germline V gene, CDR1 is MNHEY and CDR2 is SMNVEV (reference sequence). With 0 bases removed from V and 4 bases from J, the gap between germline ends came to 9 bases. The CDR3 runs to 14 residues. CDR3 protein: CASSLSSGAYGYTF. CDR3 in DNA: TGTGCCAGCAGTTTATCTTCGGGGGCCTATGGCTACACCTTC.

This clonotype was found a few times. This sequence joins TRBV19 and TRBJ2-5; D unresolved. This CDR3 has 15 residues. Germline-derived CDR1 and CDR2 are LNHDA and SQIVND (reference sequence). The V gene lost 9 bases and the J gene lost 3 bases, with 20 bases spanning the gap. This chain's CDR3 is CASRPHSEPEETQYF. CDR3 sequence (DNA): TGTGCCAGCAGGCCTCACAGTGAACCCGAAGAGACCCAGTACTTC.

This clonotype has ten or more counts. The J gene is TRBJ1-1, the V gene TRBV20-1; D gene uncertain. There are 11 residues in the CDR3. CDR1 is DFQATT, CDR2 SNEGSKA, per germline (reference sequence). Between the trimmed V and J ends, which lost 6 bases and 5 bases, there was a span of 10 bases. CDR3 bases: TGCAGTGCCTGGGGTCGGACTGAAGCTTTCTTT. Amino acids: CSAWGRTEAFF.

This chain joins TRBV20-1 and TRBJ2-1; TRBD2 agrees at 12 bases. This CDR3 has 18 residues. With V trimmed by 0 bases and J by 5 bases, 11 bases remained unmatched. In germline, CDR1 is DFQATT, CDR2 SNEGSKA (reference sequence). Here the CDR3 DNA reads TGCAGTGCTAGAGATATGACTAGCGGGGGCGCACCTGACAATGAGCAGTTCTTC. Protein product: CSARDMTSGGAPDNEQFF.

This clonotype was recorded many times. The gene calls are TRBV5-6 and TRBJ2-6, with D possibly TRBD1 on 5 matching bases. V was pared by 0 bases and J by 0 bases, with 10 bases between. Germline V gives CDR1 SGHDT, CDR2 YYEEEE. CDR3 length equals 17 residues. CDR3 sequence (DNA): TGTGCCAGCAGCTTGGCCTCAGGGTCCTCTGGGGCCAACGTCCTGACTTTC. Its translation is CASSLASGSSGANVLTF.

This clonotype was seen many times. The chain uses TRBV10-3 and TRBJ2-2; TRBD1 might be the D (6 bases). Trimming removed 5 bases from V and 6 bases from J, with 19 bases in between. This CDR3 spans 16 amino acids. CDR1 and CDR2 from the germline V gene are ENHRY and SYGVKD. The CDR3: CAISPLQTGLAGELFF. For the CDR3, the DNA is TGTGCCATCAGTCCCCTTCAAACAGGGTTAGCCGGGGAGCTGTTTTTT.

By frequency in the sample, this clonotype is large (0.1 to 1%). The chain combines TRBV19 with TRBJ2-1; 9 nucleotides line up with TRBD2. There are 19 residues in the CDR3. In germline, CDR1 is LNHDA, CDR2 SQIVND (reference sequence). Trimming took 2 bases from V and 1 from J; bases not matched to a gene: 12. CDR3 loop: CASSIRGGGALGSYNEQFF. DNA for the CDR3: TGTGCCAGTAGTATAAGGGGCGGGGGGGCGCTAGGATCCTACAATGAGCAGTTCTTC.

The table lists this clonotype with many counts. The J gene is TRBJ1-2, the V gene TRBV5-4; D may be TRBD1 (5 bases). Germline values: CDR1 SGHNT, CDR2 YYREEE (reference sequence). The ends were cut back, 1 base at V and 7 bases at J, with 14 bases in the middle. The CDR3 runs to 14 residues. CDR3 bases: TGTGCCAGCAGCTTGCAGGGAAGGGAGGCTGGCTACACCTTC. Its translation: CASSLQGREAGYTF.

This clonotype appeared many times. V gene TRBV18 combines with J gene TRBJ2-7; possibly TRBD1 for D (5 bases). The CDR3 contains 14 residues. Germline lookup yields CDR1 KGHSH and CDR2 LQKENI. V was clipped by 3 bases and J by 5 bases, with 14 bases between them. CDR3 loop: CASSPGRVSNEQYF. CDR3 in DNA: TGTGCCAGCTCACCGGGCAGGGTTAGCAACGAGCAGTACTTC.

This clonotype showed up many times. The V gene is TRBV18, the J gene TRBJ2-3, with D perhaps assigned TRBD1 or TRBD2 (6 bases each). Germline CDR1 is KGHSH and CDR2 is LQKENI. The V and J ends lost 6 bases and 4 bases respectively, with 11 bases between them. This CDR3 is 13 amino acids long. The CDR3 is CASSYREADTQYF. The CDR3 DNA reads as TGTGCCAGCTCGTACAGGGAGGCAGATACGCAGTATTTT.

This clonotype was detected ten times or more. V and J are TRBV19 and TRBJ2-3; 9 nucleotides match TRBD2. Trimming cost V 4 bases and J 6 bases; bases outside gene matches: 14. Looked up from germline, CDR1 is LNHDA and CDR2 is SQIVND (reference sequence). This CDR3 region has 17 residues. Written as DNA, the CDR3 is TGTGCCAGTAGTACTTTGTCGCGCGGGGGGGCCGGTGATACGCAGTATTTT. This gives the protein CASSTLSRGGAGDTQYF. Based on the CDR3 plus reference TRBV19 and TRBJ2-3, the full variable domain is DGGITQSPKYLFRKEGQNVTLSCEQNLNHDAMYWYRQDPGQGLRLIYYSQIVNDFQKGDIAEGYSVSREKKESFPLTVTSAQKNPTAFYLCASSTLSRGGAGDTQYFGPGTRLTVL.

This clonotype appeared many times. The chain links TRBV20-1 to TRBJ2-7; D assignment may be TRBD1 or TRBD2 (5 bases each). The CDR3 is made up of 16 amino acids. Germline V gene data show CDR1 as DFQATT and CDR2 as SNEGSKA (reference sequence). V was clipped by 5 bases and J by 5 bases, with 25 bases between them. This CDR3 reads CSAGHGAGIEMDEQYF. CDR3 DNA: TGCAGTGCTGGTCACGGGGCAGGGATAGAGATGGACGAGCAGTACTTC.

This clonotype was recorded many times. The V and J genes are TRBV10-3 and TRBJ2-7; D is ambiguous. V lost 0 bases and J lost 0, with 12 bases in between. Per germline, CDR1 ENHRY and CDR2 SYGVKD. This CDR3 region has 16 residues. CDR3 sequence reads: CAISESIMGYSYEQYF. The CDR3 DNA is TGTGCCATCAGTGAGTCGATTATGGGGTACTCCTACGAGCAGTACTTC.

Of note for this clonotype: A far larger clone lies a single base away; this is likely a read error. V is TRBV15 and J is TRBJ2-7, with a weak D call TRBD1 (6 bases). The ends were cut back, 5 bases at V and 7 bases at J, with 21 bases in the middle. CDR3 size: 15 residues. Germline CDR1 is LNHNV and CDR2 is YYDKDF (reference sequence). In DNA, the CDR3 is TGTGCCACCAGCGCCCCTCCACAGGGAAATAATGAGCAGTACTTC. Protein product: CATSAPPQGNNEQYF. Complete variable domain (other parts from reference TRBV15 and TRBJ2-7): DAMVIQNPRYQVTQFGKPVTLSCSQTLNHNVMYWYQQKSSQAPKLLFHYYDKDFNNEADTPDNFQSRRPNTSFCFLDIRSPGLGDTAMYLCATSAPPQGNNEQYFGPGTRLTVT.

By share, this clonotype ranks as medium-sized. The chain employs TRBV7-2 and TRBJ1-1; D may be TRBD1 (5 bases). The CDR3 spans 15 residues. The V end was cut by 1 base, the J end by 1 base, with 10 bases between. Germline CDR1 SGHTA, CDR2 FQGNSA. CDR3 nucleotides: TGTGCCAGCAGCTTAGTACGGGGGGGGAACACTGAAGCTTTCTTT. Translation gives CASSLVRGGNTEAFF.

Many counts were recorded for this clonotype. The CDR3 DNA is TGTGCCAGCAGCACACCGGGACAGGGAAAGTTCTGGGGGACTAATGAAAAACTGTTTTTT. This encodes CASSTPGQGKFWGTNEKLFF. The chain links TRBV6-2 or TRBV6-3 to TRBJ1-4; 9 nucleotides align to TRBD1. Trimming at V came to 6 bases and at J to 2 bases, leaving 19 bases not matched to a gene. The length of the CDR3 is 20 residues. CDR1 and CDR2 (germline): MNHEY, SVGEGT.

This clonotype is categorized as medium-sized. V gene TRBV19 combines with J gene TRBJ1-2; 7 nucleotides match TRBD1. The V segment lost 10 bases and the J segment 5 bases; nucleotides outside the gene matches: 10. The CDR3 runs 13 residues. In germline, CDR1 is LNHDA, CDR2 SQIVND (reference sequence). The chain's CDR3 is CATREGAPYGYTF. The CDR3 coding sequence is TGTGCCACCCGGGAGGGGGCGCCTTATGGCTACACCTTC.